This T cell receptor (beta chain) appears in the sequencing data of a study of blood T cell repertoires in COVID-19. This clone was picked up many times. CDR1 is SGHVS and CDR2 is FQNEAQ in the germline V gene. Unmatched junction bases numbered 8, after V lost 8 bases and J lost 5 bases. The CDR3 has 15 amino acids. Sequencing used immunoSEQ multiplex PCR; TCRdb keeps in-frame clones, though not all of them. The sample lists fewer than 200,000 clones; approximately 79% were seen once. This sequence joins TRBV7-8 and TRBJ2-2, with 10 bases aligning to TRBD1. This receptor was taken from a woman aged 80 or over with acute or convalescent COVID-19. The source material was peripheral blood. The CDR3 sequence: CASGPGQGWTGELFF. CDR3 bases: TGTGCCAGCGGACCGGGACAGGGGTGGACCGGGGAGCTGTTTTTT.